This record looks at one T cell receptor (beta chain) sequence and its context. The source of the sample is a study of blood T cell repertoires in COVID-19. The protocol was immunoSEQ multiplex PCR, while the TCRdb copy is restricted to in-frame clones and leaves out a portion. The sample includes 170,000 or so clones, 84% of them seen just once. Germline-derived CDR1 and CDR2 are SGHRS and YFSETQ. The CDR3 contains 15 residues. V shed 1 base and J 2 bases; nucleotides not matched to a gene: 5. The V gene is TRBV5-1, the J gene TRBJ2-5, with 7 bases that match TRBD1. The sequence derives from a man younger than 35 with active or convalescent COVID-19. The sample taken for sequencing was peripheral blood. CDR3 in DNA: TGCGCCAGCAGCTTGCGGGACAGTCGGCAAGAGACCCAGTACTTC. Residues: CASSLRDSRQETQYF.